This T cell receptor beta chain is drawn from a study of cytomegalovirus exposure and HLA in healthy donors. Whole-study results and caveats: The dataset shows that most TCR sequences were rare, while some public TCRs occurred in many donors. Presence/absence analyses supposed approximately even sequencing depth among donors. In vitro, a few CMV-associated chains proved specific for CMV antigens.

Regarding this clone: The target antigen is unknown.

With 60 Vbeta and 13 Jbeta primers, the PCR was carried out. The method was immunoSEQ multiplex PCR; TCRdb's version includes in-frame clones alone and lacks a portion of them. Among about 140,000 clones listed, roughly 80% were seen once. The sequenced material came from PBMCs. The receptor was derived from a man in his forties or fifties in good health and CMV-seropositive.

The CDR3 loop is CASSSTGTSGNTIYF. CDR3 coding DNA: TGTGCCAGCAGCTCTACCGGGACATCTGGAAACACCATATATTTT. The chain is built from TRBV7-2 and TRBJ1-3; D is perhaps TRBD1 (6 bases). V lost 4 bases, J lost 1 base, and 11 bases lay in between. Germline V CDR1 and CDR2: SGHTA, FQGNSA. The CDR3 runs to 15 residues. Combining the CDR3 with reference TRBV7-2 and TRBJ1-3 gives the whole variable domain GAGVSQSPSNKVTEKGKDVELRCDPISGHTALYWYRQSLGQGLEFLIYFQGNSAPDKSGLPSDRFSAERTGGSVSTLTIQRTQQEDSAVYLCASSSTGTSGNTIYFGEGSWLTVV.